These T cell receptor beta chains were read from a single sample in a study of blood T cell repertoires in COVID-19. Clones were sequenced by immunoSEQ multiplex PCR, and TCRdb holds only the in-frame ones, with some missing. This table holds approximately 69,000 clones, 82% found once. Input material: peripheral blood. The receptors shown here come from a woman aged 80 or over with acute or convalescent COVID-19. Both conserved end residues are part of each CDR3. A D gene is named only where the DNA matches it firmly. Some rows have no size entry. The others give once, few or many, or a class for an expanded clone.

j_call: TRBJ2-2
d_call: .
clone_size: .
v_call: TRBV5-1
cdr3_aa: CASSLDFNTGELFF
cdr3_nt: TGCGCCAGCAGCCTGGACTTTAACACCGGGGAGCTGTTTTTT

j_call: TRBJ2-1
d_call: TRBD2
clone_size: .
v_call: TRBV6-4
cdr3_aa: CASSDSTSGRGTYNEQFF
cdr3_nt: TGTGCCAGCAGTGACTCGACTAGCGGGAGAGGTACATACAATGAGCAGTTCTTC

j_call: TRBJ1-4
d_call: TRBD1
clone_size: .
v_call: TRBV15
cdr3_aa: CATSRDRGPNEKLFF
cdr3_nt: TGTGCCACCAGCAGGGACAGGGGGCCTAATGAAAAACTGTTTTTT

j_call: TRBJ2-5
d_call: TRBD2
clone_size: few
v_call: TRBV7-9
cdr3_aa: CASSLGAGAQAQETQYF
cdr3_nt: TGTGCCAGCAGCTTGGGCGCGGGAGCGCAAGCTCAAGAGACCCAGTACTTC

j_call: TRBJ2-7
d_call: .
clone_size: .
v_call: TRBV5-8
cdr3_aa: CASSYDRIYEQYF
cdr3_nt: TGTGCCAGCAGCTACGACAGAATCTACGAGCAGTACTTC

j_call: TRBJ2-7
d_call: .
clone_size: .
v_call: TRBV7-8
cdr3_aa: CASSEGRGGIYEQYF
cdr3_nt: TGTGCCAGCAGCGAGGGGCGGGGCGGGATCTACGAGCAGTACTTC

j_call: TRBJ1-6
d_call: TRBD1
clone_size: few
v_call: TRBV5-1
cdr3_aa: CASSSGTGVSSPLHF
cdr3_nt: TGCGCCAGCAGCTCGGGGACAGGGGTTAGTTCACCCCTCCACTTT

j_call: TRBJ2-3
d_call: TRBD1
clone_size: .
v_call: TRBV15
cdr3_aa: CATHGQGGGTDTQYF
cdr3_nt: TGTGCCACCCACGGACAGGGGGGAGGCACAGATACGCAGTATTTT

j_call: TRBJ1-3
d_call: .
clone_size: .
v_call: TRBV7-2
cdr3_aa: CASSLVQGNTIYF
cdr3_nt: TGTGCCAGCAGCTTAGTCCAAGGAAACACCATATATTTT

j_call: TRBJ1-6
d_call: .
clone_size: .
v_call: TRBV7-9
cdr3_aa: CASSLARSTGFYNSPLHF
cdr3_nt: TGTGCCAGCAGCTTAGCACGGTCTACAGGGTTTTATAATTCACCCCTCCACTTT

j_call: TRBJ1-2
d_call: TRBD1
clone_size: .
v_call: TRBV7-9
cdr3_aa: CASSLGQDYGYTF
cdr3_nt: TGTGCCAGCAGCCTGGGACAGGACTATGGCTACACCTTC

j_call: TRBJ1-1
d_call: TRBD1
clone_size: .
v_call: TRBV7-8
cdr3_aa: CASSLGGQGVNTEAFF
cdr3_nt: TGTGCCAGCAGCTTAGGGGGACAGGGGGTTAACACTGAAGCTTTCTTT

j_call: TRBJ2-7
d_call: .
clone_size: .
v_call: TRBV4-1
cdr3_aa: CASSQPAGPRSGQYF
cdr3_nt: TGCGCCAGCAGCCAACCTGCGGGACCCCGTTCCGGGCAGTACTTC

j_call: TRBJ1-5
d_call: .
clone_size: once
v_call: TRBV7-2
cdr3_aa: CASSLAGTLGRPQHF
cdr3_nt: TGTGCCAGCAGCTTAGCGGGGACACTGGGCCGTCCCCAGCATTTT

j_call: TRBJ2-7
d_call: .
clone_size: .
v_call: TRBV6-1
cdr3_aa: CASSERIGFSQGF
cdr3_nt: TGTGCCAGCAGTGAAAGGATAGGGTTTTCCCAGGGGTTC

j_call: TRBJ1-1
d_call: TRBD1
clone_size: .
v_call: TRBV3-1/TRBV3-2
cdr3_aa: CASSQAGKGQGNTEAFF
cdr3_nt: TGTGCCAGCAGCCAAGCAGGTAAGGGACAGGGGAACACTGAAGCTTTCTTT

j_call: TRBJ2-7
d_call: TRBD2
clone_size: .
v_call: TRBV5-1
cdr3_aa: CASSKGTSGSYLYEQYF
cdr3_nt: TGCGCCAGCAGCAAGGGGACTAGCGGGAGTTATCTCTACGAGCAGTACTTC

j_call: TRBJ2-1
d_call: .
clone_size: .
v_call: TRBV5-1
cdr3_aa: CASSPGRGAYNEQFF
cdr3_nt: TGCGCCAGCAGCCCCGGGAGAGGCGCATACAATGAGCAGTTCTTC

j_call: TRBJ2-1
d_call: TRBD2
clone_size: .
v_call: TRBV28
cdr3_aa: CASRFSGGPSEQFF
cdr3_nt: TGTGCCAGCAGATTTTCGGGAGGGCCTAGTGAGCAGTTCTTC

j_call: TRBJ2-5
d_call: TRBD1
clone_size: .
v_call: TRBV6-5
cdr3_aa: CASSRPGQKETQYF
cdr3_nt: TGTGCCAGCAGCCGCCCGGGACAGAAAGAGACCCAGTACTTC

j_call: TRBJ1-2
d_call: .
clone_size: .
v_call: TRBV11-2
cdr3_aa: CASSSPREANYGYTF
cdr3_nt: TGTGCCAGCAGCTCCCCGCGGGAAGCTAACTATGGCTACACCTTC

j_call: TRBJ2-1
d_call: TRBD2
clone_size: .
v_call: TRBV7-3
cdr3_aa: CASSLMGGGRYNEQFF
cdr3_nt: TGTGCCAGCAGCTTAATGGGCGGGGGACGCTACAATGAGCAGTTCTTC

j_call: TRBJ2-3
d_call: TRBD2
clone_size: .
v_call: TRBV10-1
cdr3_aa: CASSAQRGEDTQYF
cdr3_nt: TGCGCCAGCAGTGCTCAGCGGGGGGAAGATACGCAGTATTTT

j_call: TRBJ1-6
d_call: .
clone_size: .
v_call: TRBV18
cdr3_aa: CASSPAPGAGSPLHF
cdr3_nt: TGTGCCAGCTCACCAGCCCCAGGGGCAGGATCACCCCTCCACTTT

j_call: TRBJ1-6
d_call: TRBD1
clone_size: many
v_call: TRBV5-4
cdr3_aa: CASSLAGGQGDKF
cdr3_nt: TGTGCCAGCAGCTTGGCAGGGGGACAGGGCGACAAATTT

j_call: TRBJ2-2
d_call: .
clone_size: .
v_call: TRBV2
cdr3_aa: CASGTDTGELFF
cdr3_nt: TGTGCCAGCGGAACAGACACCGGGGAGCTGTTTTTT